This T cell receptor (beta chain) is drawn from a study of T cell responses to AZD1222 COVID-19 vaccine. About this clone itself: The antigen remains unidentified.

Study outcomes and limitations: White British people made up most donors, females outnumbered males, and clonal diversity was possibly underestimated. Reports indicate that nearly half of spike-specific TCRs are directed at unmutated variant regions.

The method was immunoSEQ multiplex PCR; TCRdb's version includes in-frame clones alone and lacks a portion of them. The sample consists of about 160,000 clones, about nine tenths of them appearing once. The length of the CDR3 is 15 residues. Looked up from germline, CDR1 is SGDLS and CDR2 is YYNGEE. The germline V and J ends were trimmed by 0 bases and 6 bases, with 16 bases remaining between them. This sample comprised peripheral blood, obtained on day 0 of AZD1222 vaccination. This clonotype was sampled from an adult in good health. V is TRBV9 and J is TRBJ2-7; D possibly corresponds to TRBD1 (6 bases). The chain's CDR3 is CASSVELQGFGEQYF. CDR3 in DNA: TGTGCCAGCAGCGTAGAGCTACAGGGATTTGGCGAGCAGTACTTC.